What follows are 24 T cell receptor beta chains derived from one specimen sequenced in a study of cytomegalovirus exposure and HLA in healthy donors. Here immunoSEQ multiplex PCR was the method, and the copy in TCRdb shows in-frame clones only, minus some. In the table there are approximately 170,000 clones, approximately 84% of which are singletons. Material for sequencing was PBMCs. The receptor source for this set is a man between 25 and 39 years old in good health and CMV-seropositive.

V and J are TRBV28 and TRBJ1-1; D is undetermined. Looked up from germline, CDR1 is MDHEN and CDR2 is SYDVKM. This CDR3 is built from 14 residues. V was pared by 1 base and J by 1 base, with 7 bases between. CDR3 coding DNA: TGTGCCAGCAGTTTATCGGGAGGGAACACTGAAGCTTTCTTT. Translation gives CASSLSGGNTEAFF. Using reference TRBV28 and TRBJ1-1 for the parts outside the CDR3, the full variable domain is DVKVTQSSRYLVKRTGEKVFLECVQDMDHENMFWYRQDPGLGLRLIYFSYDVKMKEKGDIPEGYSVSREKKERFSLILESASTNQTSMYLCASSLSGGNTEAFFGQGTRLTVV.

The CDR3 reads CASSFSGANVLTF. As DNA, the CDR3 is TGTGCCAGCAGCTTCTCCGGGGCCAACGTCCTGACTTTC. V gene TRBV5-6 combines with J gene TRBJ2-6, with D unclear. Deletions cut 2 bases from V and 4 bases from J, with 4 bases between. This CDR3 comprises 13 residues. CDR1 is SGHDT and CDR2 is YYEEEE in the germline V gene.

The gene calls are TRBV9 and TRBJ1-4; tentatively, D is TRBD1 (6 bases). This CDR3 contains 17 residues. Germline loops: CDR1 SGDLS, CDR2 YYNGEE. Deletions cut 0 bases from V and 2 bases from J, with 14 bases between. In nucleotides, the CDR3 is TGTGCCAGCAGCGTAGGGATCACAGGGACCACTAATGAAAAACTGTTTTTT. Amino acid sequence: CASSVGITGTTNEKLFF.

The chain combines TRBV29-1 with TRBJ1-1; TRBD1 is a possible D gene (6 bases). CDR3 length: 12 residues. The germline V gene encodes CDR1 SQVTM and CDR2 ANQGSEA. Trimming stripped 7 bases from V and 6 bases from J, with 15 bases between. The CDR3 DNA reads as TGCAGCGCTGGCACAGGGTCGGCTGAAGCTTTCTTT. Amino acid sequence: CSAGTGSAEAFF.

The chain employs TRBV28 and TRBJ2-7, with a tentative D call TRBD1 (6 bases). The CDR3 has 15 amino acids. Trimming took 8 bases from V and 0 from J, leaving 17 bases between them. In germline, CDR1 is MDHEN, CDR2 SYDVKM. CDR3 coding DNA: TGTGCCAGCCGGAAGGGACACGGCTCCTCCTACGAGCAGTACTTC. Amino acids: CASRKGHGSSYEQYF.

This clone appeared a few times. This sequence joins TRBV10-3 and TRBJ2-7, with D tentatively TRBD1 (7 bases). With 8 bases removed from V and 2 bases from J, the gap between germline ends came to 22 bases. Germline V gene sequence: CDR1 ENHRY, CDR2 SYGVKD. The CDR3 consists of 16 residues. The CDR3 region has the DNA TGTGCCATCGGGGGGCGGAGGGGGCCTACCCCCTACGAGCAGTACTTC. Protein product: CAIGGRRGPTPYEQYF.

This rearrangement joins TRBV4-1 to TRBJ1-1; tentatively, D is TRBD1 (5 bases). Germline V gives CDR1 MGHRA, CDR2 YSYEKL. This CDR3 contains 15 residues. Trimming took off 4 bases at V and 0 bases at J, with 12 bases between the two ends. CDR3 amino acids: CASSPLGLVNTEAFF. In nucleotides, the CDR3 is TGCGCCAGCAGCCCCTTGGGGCTTGTGAACACTGAAGCTTTCTTT.

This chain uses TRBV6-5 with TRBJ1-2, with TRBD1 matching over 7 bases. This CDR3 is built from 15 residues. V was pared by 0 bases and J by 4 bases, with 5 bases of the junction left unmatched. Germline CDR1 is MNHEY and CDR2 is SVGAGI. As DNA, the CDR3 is TGTGCCAGCAGTTACTCCGGGACAGAGATCTATGGCTACACCTTC. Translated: CASSYSGTEIYGYTF.

CDR3 in DNA: TGCGCCAGCAGCAACCCTACTAGCGGGATCCCCTACGAGCAGTACTTC. The encoded protein is CASSNPTSGIPYEQYF. The chain employs TRBV5-1 and TRBJ2-7; TRBD2 matches at 10 bases. Germline assignment: CDR1 SGHRS and CDR2 YFSETQ. This CDR3 region has 16 residues. J lost 2 bases, V lost 4 bases, and 9 bases had no gene match.

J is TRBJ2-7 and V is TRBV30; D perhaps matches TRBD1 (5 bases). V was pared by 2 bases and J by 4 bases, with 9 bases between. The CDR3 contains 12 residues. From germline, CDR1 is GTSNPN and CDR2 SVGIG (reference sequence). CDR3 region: CAWSPQEYEQYF. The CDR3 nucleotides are TGTGCCTGGAGTCCACAGGAATACGAGCAGTACTTC.

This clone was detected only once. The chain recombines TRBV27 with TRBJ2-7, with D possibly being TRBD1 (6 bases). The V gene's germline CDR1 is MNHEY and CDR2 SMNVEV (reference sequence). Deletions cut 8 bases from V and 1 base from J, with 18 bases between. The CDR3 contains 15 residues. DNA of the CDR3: TGTGCCAGCGGATCTCGGTCCACAGGGTCCTACGAGCAGTACTTC. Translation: CASGSRSTGSYEQYF.

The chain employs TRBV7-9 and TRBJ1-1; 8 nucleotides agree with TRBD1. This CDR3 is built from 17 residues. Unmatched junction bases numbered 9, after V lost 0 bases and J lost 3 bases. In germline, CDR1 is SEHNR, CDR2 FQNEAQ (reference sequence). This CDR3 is CASSLAPRQGLDTEAFF. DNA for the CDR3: TGTGCCAGCAGCTTAGCGCCACGACAGGGGTTGGACACTGAAGCTTTCTTT. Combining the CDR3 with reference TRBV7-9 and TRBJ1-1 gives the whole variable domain DTGVSQNPRHKITKRGQNVTFRCDPISEHNRLYWYRQTLGQGPEFLTYFQNEAQLEKSRLLSDRFSAERPKGSFSTLEIQRTEQGDSAMYLCASSLAPRQGLDTEAFFGQGTRLTVV.

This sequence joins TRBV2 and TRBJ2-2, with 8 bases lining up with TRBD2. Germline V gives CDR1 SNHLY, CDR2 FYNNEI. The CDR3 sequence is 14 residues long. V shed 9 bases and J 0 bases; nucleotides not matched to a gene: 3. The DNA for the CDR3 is TGTGCCAGAAGTAGCGGGGCGAACACCGGGGAGCTGTTTTTT. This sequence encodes CARSSGANTGELFF. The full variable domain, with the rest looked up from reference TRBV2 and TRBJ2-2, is EPEVTQTPSHQVTQMGQEVILRCVPISNHLYFYWYRQILGQKVEFLVSFYNNEISEKSEIFDDQFSVERPDGSNFTLKIRSTKLEDSAMYFCARSSGANTGELFFGEGSRLTVL.

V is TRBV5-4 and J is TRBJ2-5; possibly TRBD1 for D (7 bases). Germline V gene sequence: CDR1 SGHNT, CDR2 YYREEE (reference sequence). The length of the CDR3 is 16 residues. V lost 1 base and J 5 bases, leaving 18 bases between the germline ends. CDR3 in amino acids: CASSLKAAGGLETQYF. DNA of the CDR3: TGTGCCAGCAGCTTGAAAGCGGCAGGGGGGTTGGAGACCCAGTACTTC.

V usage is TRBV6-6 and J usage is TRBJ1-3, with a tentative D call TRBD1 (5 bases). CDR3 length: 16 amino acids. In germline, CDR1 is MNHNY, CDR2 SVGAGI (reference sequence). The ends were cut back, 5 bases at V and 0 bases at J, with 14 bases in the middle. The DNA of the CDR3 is TGTGCCAGCAGTCCCAGACAGTCCCACTCTGGAAACACCATATATTTT. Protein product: CASSPRQSHSGNTIYF.

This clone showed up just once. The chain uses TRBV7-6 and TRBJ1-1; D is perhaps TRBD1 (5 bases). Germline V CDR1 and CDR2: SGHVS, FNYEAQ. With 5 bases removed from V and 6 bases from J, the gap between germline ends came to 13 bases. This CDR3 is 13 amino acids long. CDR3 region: CASSLLGVAEAFF. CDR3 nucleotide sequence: TGTGCCAGCAGCCTTTTAGGGGTGGCTGAAGCTTTCTTT.

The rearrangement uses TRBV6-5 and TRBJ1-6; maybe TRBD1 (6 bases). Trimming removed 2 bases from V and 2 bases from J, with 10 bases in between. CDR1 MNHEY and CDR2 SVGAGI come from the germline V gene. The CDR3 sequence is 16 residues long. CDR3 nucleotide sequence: TGTGCCAGCAGTTACGAGGCAGGGGCCTATAATTCACCCCTCCACTTT. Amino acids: CASSYEAGAYNSPLHF.

CDR3 region: CASRLAGETQYF. In nucleotides, the CDR3 is TGTGCCAGCAGACTAGCGGGGGAGACCCAGTACTTC. V is TRBV2 and J is TRBJ2-5; 10 bases are a match to TRBD2. The CDR3 totals 12 residues. Trimming took 6 bases from V and 5 from J; bases not matched to a gene: 0. Per the germline V gene, CDR1 is SNHLY and CDR2 is FYNNEI.

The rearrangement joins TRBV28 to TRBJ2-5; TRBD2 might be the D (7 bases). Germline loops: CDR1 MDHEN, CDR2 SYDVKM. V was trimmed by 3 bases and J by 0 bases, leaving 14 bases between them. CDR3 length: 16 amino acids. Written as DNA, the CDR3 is TGTGCCAGCAGTTTCGGGGGGCCGTACGACCAAGAGACCCAGTACTTC. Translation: CASSFGGPYDQETQYF.

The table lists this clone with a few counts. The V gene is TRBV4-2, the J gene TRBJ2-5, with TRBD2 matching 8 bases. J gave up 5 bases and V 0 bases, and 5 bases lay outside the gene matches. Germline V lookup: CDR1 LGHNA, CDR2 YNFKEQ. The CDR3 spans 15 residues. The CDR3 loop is CASSQDREGQETQYF. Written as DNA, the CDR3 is TGTGCCAGCAGCCAAGATCGGGAGGGCCAGGAGACCCAGTACTTC.

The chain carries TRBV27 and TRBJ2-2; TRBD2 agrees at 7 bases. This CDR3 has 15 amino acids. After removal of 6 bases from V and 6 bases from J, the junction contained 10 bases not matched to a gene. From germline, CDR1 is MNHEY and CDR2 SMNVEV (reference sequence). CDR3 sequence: CASRGGTKIAGELFF. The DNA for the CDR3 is TGTGCCAGCAGGGGGGGGACCAAGATCGCCGGGGAGCTGTTTTTT.

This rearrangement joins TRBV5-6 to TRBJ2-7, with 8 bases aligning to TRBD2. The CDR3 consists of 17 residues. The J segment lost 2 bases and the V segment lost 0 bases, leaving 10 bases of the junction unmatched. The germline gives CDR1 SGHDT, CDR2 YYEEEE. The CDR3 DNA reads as TGTGCCAGCAGCTTGGATCGGCGGGAGGCCGGGGCCTACGAGCAGTACTTC. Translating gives CASSLDRREAGAYEQYF.

The CDR3 DNA is TGTGCCAGCTCACAAGGGGGAAGGTACGAGCAGTACTTC. Translated: CASSQGGRYEQYF. The genes are TRBV18 and TRBJ2-7; D is possibly TRBD1 (6 bases). The germline gives CDR1 KGHSH, CDR2 LQKENI. V was cut by 4 bases and J by 4 bases, with 11 bases left in between. CDR3 length equals 13 residues.

CDR3 residues: CASSVGRDTRTEAFF. For the CDR3, the DNA is TGTGCCAGCAGCGTTGGCCGGGACACGAGGACTGAAGCTTTCTTT. V gene TRBV9 combines with J gene TRBJ1-1; a possible D gene is TRBD1 (6 bases). The CDR3 extends over 15 amino acids. Trimming removed 2 bases from V and 5 bases from J, with 16 bases in between. CDR1 is SGDLS and CDR2 is YYNGEE in the germline V gene.